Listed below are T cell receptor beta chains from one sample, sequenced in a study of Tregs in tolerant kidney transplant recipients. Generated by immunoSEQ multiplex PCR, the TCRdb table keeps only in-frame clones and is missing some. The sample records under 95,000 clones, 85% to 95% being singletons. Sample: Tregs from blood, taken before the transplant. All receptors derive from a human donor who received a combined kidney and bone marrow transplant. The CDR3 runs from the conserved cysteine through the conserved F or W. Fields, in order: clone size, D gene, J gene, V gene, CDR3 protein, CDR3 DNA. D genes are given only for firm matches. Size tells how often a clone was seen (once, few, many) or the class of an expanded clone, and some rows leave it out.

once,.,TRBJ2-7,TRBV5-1,CASSPYGFSYEQYF,TGCGCCAGCAGCCCCTATGGGTTTTCCTACGAGCAGTACTTC
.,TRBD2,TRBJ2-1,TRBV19,CASSTVAGGNEQFF,TGTGCCAGTAGTACCGTAGCGGGAGGGAATGAGCAGTTCTTC
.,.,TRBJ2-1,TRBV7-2,CASSLTDEQFF,TGTGCCAGCAGCTTAACCGATGAGCAGTTCTTC
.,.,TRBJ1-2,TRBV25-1,CASSESAYGYTF,TGTGCCAGCAGTGAATCGGCGTATGGCTACACCTTC
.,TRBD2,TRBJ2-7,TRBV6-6,CASSSPSGRLSYEQYF,TGTGCCAGCAGTTCCCCAAGCGGGAGGCTCTCCTACGAGCAGTACTTC
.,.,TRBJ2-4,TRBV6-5,CASSYSKTAAKNIQYF,TGTGCCAGCAGTTACTCGAAAACAGCAGCCAAAAACATTCAGTACTTC
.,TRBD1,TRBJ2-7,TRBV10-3,CAIRWDRAHEQYF,TGTGCCATCAGATGGGACAGGGCCCACGAGCAGTACTTC
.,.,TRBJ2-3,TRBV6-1,CATRGVGTDTQYF,TGTGCCACCCGTGGGGTGGGTACAGATACGCAGTATTTT
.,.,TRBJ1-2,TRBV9,CASSVDGGLNYGYTF,TGTGCCAGCAGCGTAGATGGGGGGCTAAACTATGGCTACACCTTC
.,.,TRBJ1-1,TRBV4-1,CASSQDGTSIPNEAFF,TGCGCCAGCAGCCAAGATGGGACTTCAATTCCGAATGAAGCTTTCTTT
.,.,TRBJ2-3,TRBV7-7,CASSFGLENTDTQYF,TGTGCTAGCAGCTTCGGGCTAGAGAACACAGATACGCAGTATTTT